The present T cell receptor beta chain was sequenced within a study of CXCR3-negative and CXCR3-positive naive CD8 T cells. Notes on the study in general: When CXCR3-positive naive cells were set against CXCR3-negative naive cells, the former had more hydrophobic TRB CDR3s. Both naive subsets, CXCR3-negative and CXCR3-positive, displayed similar TRBV-TRBJ usage, unlike memory cells.

The authors made the TRB cDNA libraries by 5' RACE using UMI labels. Each CDR3 protein gets one entry in TCRdb, which reprocessed the 5' RACE reads and gives no DNA. The repertoire table contains over 55,000 distinct CDR3 sequences. The CDR3 covers 14 residues. Germline V gives CDR1 SGHRS, CDR2 YFSETQ. The study sorted every CD8+ T cell subset in triplicate at 250,000 to 300,000 cells each. Among CD8+ T cells, naive ones were CD45RO-CCR7+CD27+CD95-. Comment on this clonotype: Antigen: not known.

The receptor comes from a human donor in good health. Some clones in this sample may be carry-over from other donors' samples. Material for sequencing was naive CXCR3+ CD8+ T cells from blood. Sample subset: CD45RO-CCR7+CD27+CD95- naive CD8+ T cells expressing CXCR3 (TNR3+). The chain uses TRBV5-1 and TRBJ1-5. The CDR3 loop reads CASRSGLSDQPQHF.